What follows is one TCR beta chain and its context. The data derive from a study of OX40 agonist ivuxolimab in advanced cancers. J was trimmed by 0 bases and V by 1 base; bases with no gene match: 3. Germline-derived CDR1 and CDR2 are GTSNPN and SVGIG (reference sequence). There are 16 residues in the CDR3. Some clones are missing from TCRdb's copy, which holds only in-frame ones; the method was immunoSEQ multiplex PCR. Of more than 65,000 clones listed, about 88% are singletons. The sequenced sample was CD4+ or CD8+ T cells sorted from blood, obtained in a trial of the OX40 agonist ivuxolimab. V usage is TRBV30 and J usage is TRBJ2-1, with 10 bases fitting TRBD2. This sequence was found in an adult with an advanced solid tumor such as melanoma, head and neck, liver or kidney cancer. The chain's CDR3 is CAWSERTSGSYNEQFF. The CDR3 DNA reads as TGTGCCTGGAGTGAAAGGACTAGCGGCTCCTACAATGAGCAGTTCTTC.